The clone carrying this TCR beta chain was detected ten times or more. Its antigen is unknown. This record comes from a study of T cells after yellow fever vaccination. Study outcomes and limitations: Post-booster repertoires contained most primary-vaccination clones again (around 96% CD4, roughly 90% CD8). The CD4 compartment and the CD8 compartment contained a small share of clonotypes in common. Weaker overall, the secondary response nonetheless peaked faster (day 5 versus 15).

TCRdb redid the calling of the 5' RACE reads with MiXCR, one entry per CDR3 protein. This table holds about 120,000 distinct CDR3 sequences, about 8.2% found once. This TCR came from a man between 18 and 29 years old who received the YFV17D yellow fever vaccine. The sequenced sample was CD8+ T cells sorted from PBMCs, obtained on the day of the yellow fever booster vaccination.

CDR3 DNA sequence: TGCGCCAGCAGCTTCAACACTGATACGCAGTATTTT. Protein sequence: CASSFNTDTQYF. The chain joins TRBV5-1 to TRBJ2-3; D gene uncertain. The CDR3 extends over 12 amino acids. Trimming left V 2 bases short and J 6 bases short, with 7 bases between. Germline V lookup: CDR1 SGHRS, CDR2 YFSETQ. Filled out from reference TRBV5-1 and TRBJ2-3, the complete variable domain reads KAGVTQTPRYLIKTRGQQVTLSCSPISGHRSVSWYQQTPGQGLQFLFEYFSETQRNKGNFPGRFSGRQFSNSRSEMNVSTLELGDSALYLCASSFNTDTQYFGPGTRLTVL.